This T cell receptor beta chain was captured by sequencing in a study of regulatory T cells in long-lasting Graves disease. Building the TCR beta libraries relied on iRepertoire HTBI primers, and CDR3 regions underwent Arm-PCR. TCRdb re-analysed the multiplex PCR reads in MiXCR, keeping a single row per CDR3 protein. Among fewer than 650,000 distinct CDR3 sequences listed, roughly 15% were seen once. Specified time point: newly diagnosed GD, antithyroid drugs for less than 3 months. After RNA was extracted from PBMCs, the TCR library was made from it. This clonotype was detected ten times or more. V lost 5 bases to trimming and J lost 2 bases; unmatched junction nucleotides: 8. This CDR3 is built from 15 residues. Germline CDR1 and CDR2: SQVTM and ANQGSEA. This sample was shared with a second study, whose subject was T cells in Graves' hyperthyroidism and ophthalmopathy. That work states: RT-PCR in the first round (using the HTBI primer set) targeted the TCR CDR3. The majority of expanded thyroid clonotypes above 0.001 also appeared in blood.

The chain links TRBV29-1 to TRBJ2-3; TRBD1 matches 9 bases. The TCR originated in a man aged 18 to 29 with Graves disease. The input for sequencing was peripheral blood mononuclear cells (PBMCs), taken at new diagnosis, from a patient treated with antithyroid drugs. CDR3 in DNA: TGCAGCGTTTCAAGAGGACAGGGGACCACAGATACGCAGTATTTT. Its protein is CSVSRGQGTTDTQYF.